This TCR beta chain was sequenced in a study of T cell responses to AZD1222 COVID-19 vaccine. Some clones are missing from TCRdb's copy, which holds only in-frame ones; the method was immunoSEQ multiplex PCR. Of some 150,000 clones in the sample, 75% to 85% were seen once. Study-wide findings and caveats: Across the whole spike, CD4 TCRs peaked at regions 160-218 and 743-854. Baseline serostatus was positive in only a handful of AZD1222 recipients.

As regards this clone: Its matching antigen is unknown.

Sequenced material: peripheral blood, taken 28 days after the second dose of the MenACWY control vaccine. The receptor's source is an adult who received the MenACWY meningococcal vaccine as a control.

The CDR3 DNA reads as TGTGCCAGCAGTTACTCGACAGGGTCGGGTGAGCAGTTCTTC. Translated: CASSYSTGSGEQFF. The chain recombines TRBV6-5 with TRBJ2-1; 7 bases align to TRBD1. The V and J ends lost 0 bases and 9 bases, in that order; junction bases with no gene match: 5. The CDR3 length is 14 residues. Germline CDR1 and CDR2: MNHEY and SVGAGI.